This record looks at one TCR beta chain sequence and its context. The method was immunoSEQ multiplex PCR; TCRdb's version includes in-frame clones alone and lacks a portion of them. Here the sample spans 80,000 to 100,000 clones, over 70% being singletons. This sample's time point: baseline, week 1 (first vaccination visit). The treatment: pre-vaccination baseline after standard-of-care therapy. This specimen comes from a study of a mutant IDH1 vaccine in newly diagnosed glioma. The source is a man aged 40-55 years with glioma. Some clones in this sample may be carry-over from other donors' samples. This specimen consisted of PBMCs, obtained from a glioma patient treated with radiotherapy, temozolomide or both.

The CDR3 region is CASSLARNYGYTF. Here the CDR3 DNA reads TGCGCCAGCAGCTTAGCCCGGAACTATGGCTACACCTTC. The chain is built from TRBV5-1 and TRBJ1-2; D remains ambiguous. Germline values: CDR1 SGHRS, CDR2 YFSETQ. CDR3 length equals 13 residues. V lost 2 bases and J lost 2, with 7 bases in between.